The clone carrying this T cell receptor (beta chain) was found many times. This record belongs to a study of T-cell memory formation after mild COVID-19. The CDR3 is made up of 15 amino acids. Germline V gives CDR1 SGHRS, CDR2 YFSETQ. With V trimmed by 1 base and J by 0 bases, 3 bases remained unmatched. TCRdb called the 5' RACE reads again in MiXCR, with one record for every CDR3 protein. The data show about 110,000 distinct CDR3 sequences, about 18% seen once. The chain employs TRBV5-1 and TRBJ2-7; 8 positions agree with TRBD2. The TCR was taken from a man between 18 and 29 years old who had mild COVID-19 (a few samples of this study predate the infection). Cell type and time point are not known. The sample comprised PBMCs or a T cell subset sorted from them (not recorded which). Here the CDR3 reads CASSLSGLASYEQYF. Written as DNA, the CDR3 is TGCGCCAGCAGCTTGAGTGGACTAGCCTCCTACGAGCAGTACTTC.